The T cell receptor (beta chain) described here comes from a study of human T cells and chemical hapten exposure. Study-level background: An approximately 2 cm by approximately 2 cm inner upper arm patch received 2% DPC for sensitization.

One entry per CDR3 protein results from TCRdb running MiXCR on the RACE reads. The sample comprises some 330,000 distinct CDR3 sequences, 4.5% to 5.5% of which are singletons, and around 8% rests with the top ten. Note on this clonotype: Antigen: not known.

Time point meaning: pre-sensitization, week 0. Regarding treatment: therapeutic diphenylcyclopropenone sensitization with weekly scalp DPC. CDR3 length equals 12 residues. Germline-derived CDR1 and CDR2 are MNHEY and SVGEGT. V lost 6 bases to trimming and J lost 9 bases, with 13 bases between them. Study-wide results and caveats: Significantly more large CDR3 similarity clusters were formed by expanded TCRs than by controls.

The chain recombines TRBV6-2 or TRBV6-3 with TRBJ2-3; unclear D gene. Here the sequenced sample was whole blood, taken in connection with sensitization to the hapten diphenylcyclopropenone (DPC). The clonotype originates from a woman between 18 and 29 years old with alopecia areata. Some clones in this sample may be carry-over from other donors' samples. For the CDR3, the DNA is TGTGCCAGCAGCTTTCAGGCTCCCACGCAGTATTTT. Protein: CASSFQAPTQYF.